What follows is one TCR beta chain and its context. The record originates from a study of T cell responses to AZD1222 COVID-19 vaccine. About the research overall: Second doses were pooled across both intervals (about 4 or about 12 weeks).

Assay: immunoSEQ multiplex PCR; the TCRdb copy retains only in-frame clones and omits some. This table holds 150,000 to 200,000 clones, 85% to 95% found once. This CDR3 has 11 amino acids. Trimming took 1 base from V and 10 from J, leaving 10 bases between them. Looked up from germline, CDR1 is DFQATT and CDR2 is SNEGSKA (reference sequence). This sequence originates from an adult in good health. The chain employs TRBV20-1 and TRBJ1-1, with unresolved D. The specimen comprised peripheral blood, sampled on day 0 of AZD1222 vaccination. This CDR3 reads CSARAGSRAFF. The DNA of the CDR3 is TGCAGTGCTAGAGCCGGGTCCAGAGCTTTCTTT.